The clone carrying this T cell receptor beta chain was detected many times. The antigen is not known. The sample is drawn from a study of early T cells in non-severe SARS-CoV-2 infection. Across the study: Alpha and beta chains were unpaired, from unsorted whole-blood bulk RNA.

The study's findings and limits: VDJdb-based annotation leaned toward anti-spike CD8 responses and missed private and CD4 specificities.

TCRdb re-analysed the 5' RACE reads in MiXCR, keeping a single row per CDR3 protein. Here the sample spans some 63,000 distinct CDR3 sequences, approximately 12% being singletons. This receptor was identified in an adult who was a healthcare worker with PCR-confirmed SARS-CoV-2 infection or an uninfected control (not recorded which). Sequencing was performed on whole blood.

Written as DNA, the CDR3 is TGTGCCAGCAGTTTAGCAGGGTGGGACGGCTACACCTTC. It is translated as CASSLAGWDGYTF. The rearrangement links TRBV12-3 or TRBV12-4 to TRBJ1-2; perhaps TRBD1 as D (5 bases). CDR3 length: 13 amino acids. Between the trimmed V and J ends, which lost 0 bases and 8 bases, there was a span of 10 bases.